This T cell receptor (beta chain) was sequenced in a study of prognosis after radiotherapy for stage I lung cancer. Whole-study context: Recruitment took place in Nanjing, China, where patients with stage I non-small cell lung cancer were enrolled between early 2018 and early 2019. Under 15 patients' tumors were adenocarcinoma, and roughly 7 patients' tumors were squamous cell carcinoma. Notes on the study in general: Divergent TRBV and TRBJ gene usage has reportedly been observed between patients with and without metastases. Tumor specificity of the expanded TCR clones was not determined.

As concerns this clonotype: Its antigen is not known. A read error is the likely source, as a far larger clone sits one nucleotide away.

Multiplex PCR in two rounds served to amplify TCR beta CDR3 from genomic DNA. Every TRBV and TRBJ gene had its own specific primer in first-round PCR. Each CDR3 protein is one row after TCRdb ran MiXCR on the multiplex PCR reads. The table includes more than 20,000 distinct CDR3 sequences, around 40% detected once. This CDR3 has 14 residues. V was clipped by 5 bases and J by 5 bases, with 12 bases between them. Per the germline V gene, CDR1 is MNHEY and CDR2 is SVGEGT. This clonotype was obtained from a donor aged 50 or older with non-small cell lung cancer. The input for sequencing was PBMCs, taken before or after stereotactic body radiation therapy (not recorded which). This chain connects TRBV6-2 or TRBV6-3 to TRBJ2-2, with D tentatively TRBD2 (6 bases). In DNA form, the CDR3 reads TGTGCCAGCAGTGAATCGCTAGCGACCGGGGAGCTGTTTTTT. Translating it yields CASSESLATGELFF.